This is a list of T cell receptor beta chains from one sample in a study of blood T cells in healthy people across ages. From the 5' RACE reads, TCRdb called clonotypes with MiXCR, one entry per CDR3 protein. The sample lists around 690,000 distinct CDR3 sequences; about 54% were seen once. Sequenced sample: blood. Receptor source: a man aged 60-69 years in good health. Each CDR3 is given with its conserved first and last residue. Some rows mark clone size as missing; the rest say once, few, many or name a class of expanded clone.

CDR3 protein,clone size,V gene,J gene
CASSQVGPNNNEQFF,NA,TRBV7-2,TRBJ2-1
CASSLAPGRANYGYTF,NA,TRBV7-9,TRBJ1-2
CSVDTGGGYNEQFF,NA,TRBV29-1,TRBJ2-1
CSATGEFTEAFF,NA,TRBV20-1,TRBJ1-1
CASSSWTGSVRETQYF,NA,TRBV11-2,TRBJ2-5
CSAGGRSNEKLFF,few,TRBV20-1,TRBJ1-4
CASSQLTGRSGGLELAKNIQYF,few,TRBV3-1,TRBJ2-4
CSASLGTYYEQYF,few,TRBV20-1,NA
CASLRGAYNEQFF,few,TRBV7-9,TRBJ2-1
CASSLIGGGFEAFF,NA,TRBV11-2,TRBJ1-1
CSAKTGTKTTETQYF,NA,TRBV29-1,TRBJ2-5
CASSLVPGSGIETQYF,few,TRBV5-1,NA
CASNLSGNQETQYF,once,TRBV28,TRBJ2-5
CASTRGVGANTEAFF,NA,TRBV6-2/TRBV6-3,TRBJ1-1
CSVVSSFETQYF,few,TRBV29-1,TRBJ2-5
CASSYNRVAYEQYF,NA,TRBV6-6,TRBJ2-7
CASMGGLLETQYF,NA,TRBV6-2/TRBV6-3,TRBJ2-5
CASSQPGLAGNEQFF,few,TRBV4-1,TRBJ2-1
CSADPWRPNQETQYF,many,TRBV20-1,TRBJ2-5
CASSSTGMTEQFF,NA,TRBV6-6,TRBJ2-1
CALGEGEGPSGANVLTF,NA,TRBV10-3,TRBJ2-6
CASTTSHDTDTQYF,NA,TRBV5-1,TRBJ2-3
CAISESEGTEAFF,few,TRBV10-3,TRBJ1-1
CSAQRGPKSSTDTQYF,NA,TRBV20-1,TRBJ2-3
CAISESTAYGYTF,many,TRBV10-3,TRBJ1-2
CSARRGVGSSYEQYF,NA,TRBV20-1,TRBJ2-7
CASSLWVGGRNPTNYGYTF,NA,TRBV5-1,TRBJ1-2
CASTPSQGTTYEQYF,NA,TRBV7-2,TRBJ2-7
CSASTRGTDTQYF,NA,TRBV20-1,TRBJ2-3
CASSAGAGRTEAFF,NA,TRBV9,TRBJ1-1
CASSFRQGQASNYGYTF,few,TRBV5-5,TRBJ1-2
CSVAGQRTYEQYF,NA,TRBV29-1,NA
CASSLGTASNEQFF,NA,TRBV5-1,TRBJ2-1
CASGLRGGEKLFF,NA,TRBV5-1,TRBJ1-4
CASSTGTAEETQYF,NA,TRBV11-2,TRBJ2-5
CAISPGQGGTGELFF,NA,TRBV10-3,TRBJ2-2
CASSLGHINEQFF,few,TRBV28,TRBJ2-1
CASSQARGTYGYTF,NA,TRBV14,TRBJ1-2
CASSQDAVQTQYF,NA,TRBV3-1,TRBJ2-5
CASSERGRETQYF,few,TRBV2,TRBJ2-5
CASSAGFQSNQPQHF,NA,TRBV11-2,TRBJ1-5
CSAKPLAGGIYNEQFF,NA,TRBV20-1,TRBJ2-1
CSSGAEGADTQYF,few,TRBV29-1,TRBJ2-3
CASRAVGEQFF,NA,TRBV28,TRBJ2-1
CATNGGALGEQFF,NA,TRBV28,TRBJ2-1
CSATSHNYGYTF,NA,TRBV20-1,TRBJ1-2
CASSPGTQTSPLHF,NA,TRBV12-3/TRBV12-4,TRBJ1-6
CASSIRGDAGYEQYF,few,TRBV7-2,TRBJ2-7
CASTPRTGGYNEQFF,few,TRBV7-6,TRBJ2-1
CASSEPRRDTYSHEQYF,NA,TRBV7-2,TRBJ2-7
CASSEAPEAYNEQFF,once,TRBV2,TRBJ2-1
CSASSGANVLTF,many,TRBV20-1,TRBJ2-6
CSARSGTSPYEQYF,NA,TRBV20-1,TRBJ2-7
CASSPDVGARETQYF,NA,TRBV18,TRBJ2-5
CASTIGPGGSYNEQFF,NA,TRBV28,TRBJ2-1
CASSQGTGGGQPQHF,NA,TRBV3-1,TRBJ1-5